The 30 T cell receptor beta chains listed next were all sequenced from one sample in a study of cytomegalovirus exposure and HLA in healthy donors. PCR amplification relied on 60 Vbeta primers (plus 13 Jbeta primers). Repertoires were generated with immunoSEQ multiplex PCR, while TCRdb's copy carries only in-frame clones and drops some. Its listing shows 100,000 to 150,000 clones. Input material: PBMCs. The origin of the receptors is a woman aged 40 to 50 in good health and CMV-seropositive.

The V gene is TRBV29-1, the J gene TRBJ1-1, with D perhaps TRBD1 (5 bases). The germline V gene encodes CDR1 SQVTM and CDR2 ANQGSEA. The CDR3 has 12 residues. Deletions cut 3 bases from V and 5 bases from J, with 10 bases between. In DNA, the CDR3 is TGCAGCGTTGACAGGGCGGGGACTGAAGCTTTCTTT. Residues: CSVDRAGTEAFF.

V is TRBV5-4 and J is TRBJ2-1; tentative D call: TRBD1 (6 bases). Trimming cost V 4 bases and J 6 bases, with 17 bases left between them. Germline loops: CDR1 SGHNT, CDR2 YYREEE (reference sequence). The CDR3 totals 15 residues. CDR3 amino acids: CASSPRRQGLNEQFF. Written as DNA, the CDR3 is TGTGCCAGCAGCCCGAGGAGGCAGGGGCTCAATGAGCAGTTCTTC.

The genes are TRBV5-5 and TRBJ2-5; 12 bases align to TRBD2. The CDR3 has 18 residues. Unmatched junction bases numbered 12, after V lost 4 bases and J lost 2 bases. The germline CDR1 and CDR2 sequences are SGHKS and YYEKEE (reference sequence). CDR3 residues: CASSPSGRGSWVQETQYF. The CDR3 bases are TGTGCCAGCAGCCCTAGCGGGAGGGGCTCTTGGGTACAAGAGACCCAGTACTTC.

The chain has TRBV6-1 and TRBJ1-4, with a possible D match to TRBD1 (6 bases). V lost 4 bases, J lost 5 bases, and 11 bases lay in between. The length of the CDR3 is 14 residues. Germline assignment: CDR1 MNHNS and CDR2 SASEGT. For the CDR3, the DNA is TGTGCCAGCAGTGTGGACAGTGCGAATGAAAAACTGTTTTTT. This gives the protein CASSVDSANEKLFF.

The genes are TRBV30 and TRBJ2-7, with 12 positions matching TRBD2. Unmatched junction bases numbered 3, after V lost 3 bases and J lost 3 bases. From germline, CDR1 is GTSNPN and CDR2 SVGIG (reference sequence). The CDR3 is 14 amino acids. The CDR3 DNA sequence: TGTGCCTGGAGGGCTAGCGGGAGGGTCTACGAGCAGTACTTC. Translation gives CAWRASGRVYEQYF. The entire variable domain, with the rest obtained from reference TRBV30 and TRBJ2-7, is as follows: SQTIHQWPATLVQPVGSPLSLECTVEGTSNPNLYWYRQAAGRGLQLLFYSVGIGQISSEVPQNLSASRPQDRQFILSSKKLLLSDSGFYLCAWRASGRVYEQYFGPGTRLTVT.

The V and J genes are TRBV6-5 and TRBJ1-5; 8 nucleotides align to TRBD1. V dropped 4 bases and J dropped 9; count of bases not matched to a gene: 11. CDR1 is MNHEY and CDR2 is SVGAGI in the germline V gene. The CDR3 runs 15 residues. The CDR3 region has the DNA TGTGCCAGCAGTTCCTACAGGGGGGGGGCTGGGCCCCAGCATTTT. It specifies CASSSYRGGAGPQHF.

The V call is TRBV4-1, the J call TRBJ2-7, with D perhaps matching TRBD2 (7 bases). Trimming took 1 base from V and 4 from J, leaving 17 bases between them. The CDR3 has 16 residues. Per germline, CDR1 MGHRA and CDR2 YSYEKL. CDR3 nucleotides: TGCGCCAGCAGCCAAGTTATGAGGGGGGGGGAGTACGAGCAGTACTTC. Encoded protein: CASSQVMRGGEYEQYF.

The rearrangement joins TRBV18 to TRBJ2-5; D perhaps matches TRBD1 (5 bases). The germline CDR1 and CDR2 sequences are KGHSH and LQKENI. CDR3 size: 13 residues. V was pared by 5 bases and J by 0 bases, with 7 bases between. CDR3 amino acids: CASSSGNQETQYF. The CDR3 DNA reads TGTGCCAGCTCATCAGGGAACCAAGAGACCCAGTACTTC.

The J gene is TRBJ1-3, the V gene TRBV28, with D uncertain. This CDR3 comprises 14 residues. Trimming shortened V by 10 bases and J by 0 bases, and 13 bases separated the two germline ends. In germline, CDR1 is MDHEN, CDR2 SYDVKM. The CDR3 loop reads CATLGGRSGNTIYF. The DNA of the CDR3 is TGTGCCACCCTTGGAGGACGCTCTGGAAACACCATATATTTT.

The chain recombines TRBV19 with TRBJ2-5, with TRBD2 matching 9 bases. There are 16 residues in the CDR3. The germline gives CDR1 LNHDA, CDR2 SQIVND (reference sequence). J gave up 5 bases and V 5 bases, and 12 bases lay outside the gene matches. CDR3 nucleotides: TGTGCCAGTAGTCCCGTGAGTAGCGGGAGTGCGGAGACCCAGTACTTC. Protein sequence: CASSPVSSGSAETQYF. The complete variable domain, with remaining parts taken from reference TRBV19 and TRBJ2-5, reads DGGITQSPKYLFRKEGQNVTLSCEQNLNHDAMYWYRQDPGQGLRLIYYSQIVNDFQKGDIAEGYSVSREKKESFPLTVTSAQKNPTAFYLCASSPVSSGSAETQYFGPGTRLLVL.

This chain's CDR3 is CAISERDKGNYGYTF. CDR3 in DNA: TGTGCCATCAGTGAGAGGGACAAGGGGAACTATGGCTACACCTTC. The V gene is TRBV10-3, the J gene TRBJ1-2; possibly TRBD1 for D (6 bases). CDR3 length: 15 residues. Germline V lookup: CDR1 ENHRY, CDR2 SYGVKD. With 2 bases removed from V and 2 bases from J, the gap between germline ends came to 12 bases.

This chain links TRBV28 with TRBJ1-2; the match to TRBD1 covers 7 bases. V lost 7 bases to trimming and J lost 6 bases; unmatched junction nucleotides: 11. CDR1 is MDHEN and CDR2 is SYDVKM in the germline V gene. The CDR3 is 14 residues long. The CDR3 DNA reads as TGTGCCAGCAACTCCGGGACAGCCTATGATGGCTACACCTTC. It codes for CASNSGTAYDGYTF.

The chain employs TRBV19 and TRBJ1-1; perhaps TRBD1 as D (6 bases). The CDR3 runs to 13 residues. V was cut by 2 bases and J by 6 bases, with 10 bases left in between. Germline values: CDR1 LNHDA, CDR2 SQIVND (reference sequence). This chain's CDR3 is CASSITGLPEAFF. The CDR3 bases are TGTGCCAGTAGTATAACAGGGCTACCTGAAGCTTTCTTT.

The rearrangement joins TRBV18 to TRBJ2-1; 7 bases are shared with TRBD1. CDR3 length equals 17 residues. Germline-derived CDR1 and CDR2 are KGHSH and LQKENI. The ends lost 4 bases at V and 0 bases at J; junction bases unmatched: 9. This chain's CDR3 is CASSLTGTASSYNEQFF. DNA for the CDR3: TGTGCCAGCTCACTTACCGGGACAGCGAGCTCCTACAATGAGCAGTTCTTC.

The J gene is TRBJ2-1, the V gene TRBV30; possibly TRBD2 for D (6 bases). Trimming pared 0 bases from V and 5 bases from J, leaving 14 bases between. Germline lookup yields CDR1 GTSNPN and CDR2 SVGIG (reference sequence). The CDR3 has 15 amino acids. CDR3 sequence: CAWSVSSGPHNEQFF. The CDR3 DNA is TGTGCCTGGAGTGTTAGTAGCGGTCCCCACAATGAGCAGTTCTTC. The entire variable domain, with the rest obtained from reference TRBV30 and TRBJ2-1, is as follows: SQTIHQWPATLVQPVGSPLSLECTVEGTSNPNLYWYRQAAGRGLQLLFYSVGIGQISSEVPQNLSASRPQDRQFILSSKKLLLSDSGFYLCAWSVSSGPHNEQFFGPGTRLTVL.

The rearrangement links TRBV7-6 to TRBJ2-7; D might be TRBD2 (5 bases). The CDR3 is made up of 14 amino acids. V lost 2 bases, J lost 1 base, and 9 bases lay in between. Per the germline V gene, CDR1 is SGHVS and CDR2 is FNYEAQ. The CDR3 DNA sequence: TGTGCCAGCAGCTTACGACGGGGATCCTACGAGCAGTACTTC. Translating it yields CASSLRRGSYEQYF.

V usage is TRBV27 and J usage is TRBJ2-1; possibly TRBD2 for D (6 bases). V gave up 2 bases and J gave up 6 bases, with 8 bases separating them. Germline CDR1 MNHEY, CDR2 SMNVEV (reference sequence). The CDR3 has 13 residues. The CDR3 spells CASSLVGGNEQFF. CDR3 bases: TGTGCCAGCAGTTTAGTGGGAGGCAATGAGCAGTTCTTC.

A note on this clone: The CDR3 carries no conserved terminal phenylalanine or tryptophan, so it likely arises from a read error. This chain connects TRBV9 to TRBJ1-5; the D gene is possibly TRBD1 (5 bases). V was clipped by 3 bases and J by 0 bases, with 10 bases between them. Germline V gene data show CDR1 as SGDLS and CDR2 as YYNGEE. The CDR3 consists of 15 residues. The CDR3: CASSEGQLSNQPQHL. In nucleotides, the CDR3 is TGTGCCAGCAGCGAGGGGCAACTTAGCAATCAGCCCCAGCATCTT.

The V gene is TRBV7-6, the J gene TRBJ2-1, with TRBD2 as a possible D gene (6 bases). Germline values: CDR1 SGHVS, CDR2 FNYEAQ. The length of the CDR3 is 13 residues. V was shortened by 2 bases and J by 6 bases, with 8 bases between the two germline ends. The CDR3: CASSLLAANEQFF. The CDR3 region has the DNA TGTGCCAGCAGCTTATTAGCGGCCAATGAGCAGTTCTTC.

The chain employs TRBV25-1 and TRBJ2-3, with 9 bases aligning to TRBD2. This CDR3 region has 16 residues. J gave up 2 bases and V 3 bases, and 6 bases lay outside the gene matches. CDR1 MGHDK and CDR2 SYGVNS come from the germline V gene. CDR3 DNA: TGTGCCAGCAGTGATATCCTAGCGGGACTCACAGATACGCAGTATTTT. Protein sequence: CASSDILAGLTDTQYF.

The chain joins TRBV5-1 to TRBJ2-2, with 13 bases identical to TRBD2. V lost 5 bases, J lost 5 bases, and 9 bases stayed unmatched. This CDR3 comprises 17 residues. Per the germline V gene, CDR1 is SGHRS and CDR2 is YFSETQ. The CDR3 coding sequence is TGCGCCAGCAGGTCGGGACTAGCGGGAATCTCAACCGGGGAGCTGTTTTTT. Amino acid sequence: CASRSGLAGISTGELFF.

The J gene is TRBJ1-2, the V gene TRBV19, with 9 bases matching TRBD1. Losses at the gene ends were 6 bases for V and 6 bases for J; bases not matched to a gene: 8. This CDR3 has 14 amino acids. Germline CDR1 and CDR2: LNHDA and SQIVND (reference sequence). Here the CDR3 reads CASRPGTGLDGYTF. For the CDR3, the DNA is TGTGCCAGTAGACCCGGGACAGGGCTGGATGGCTACACCTTC. Looking up the rest from reference TRBV19 and TRBJ1-2 gives the full variable domain: DGGITQSPKYLFRKEGQNVTLSCEQNLNHDAMYWYRQDPGQGLRLIYYSQIVNDFQKGDIAEGYSVSREKKESFPLTVTSAQKNPTAFYLCASRPGTGLDGYTFGSGTRLTVV.

This chain connects TRBV19 to TRBJ1-2, with unresolved D. In germline, CDR1 is LNHDA, CDR2 SQIVND (reference sequence). The CDR3 is 14 amino acids. Trimming removed 7 bases at V and 2 bases at J, with 14 bases between. The CDR3 here is CASKGVSSNYGYTF. DNA of the CDR3: TGTGCCAGTAAAGGAGTCAGCTCAAACTATGGCTACACCTTC.

The chain combines TRBV9 with TRBJ1-6; D not resolved. Germline lookup yields CDR1 SGDLS and CDR2 YYNGEE. V was shortened by 0 bases and J by 5 bases, with 6 bases between the two germline ends. The CDR3 is 14 residues long. The CDR3 region has the DNA TGTGCCAGCAGCGTAGGAGGGAATAATTCACCCCTCCACTTT. Protein: CASSVGGNNSPLHF.

The chain uses TRBV9 and TRBJ2-7, with TRBD1 as a possible D gene (5 bases). Trimming took 3 bases from V and 1 from J, leaving 8 bases between them. The CDR3 consists of 13 residues. Germline V gives CDR1 SGDLS, CDR2 YYNGEE. This chain's CDR3 is CASSEGLSYEQYF. DNA for the CDR3: TGTGCCAGCAGCGAGGGGTTGTCCTACGAGCAGTACTTC. Together with reference TRBV9 and TRBJ2-7, the CDR3 gives the full variable domain: DSGVTQTPKHLITATGQRVTLRCSPRSGDLSVYWYQQSLDQGLQFLIQYYNGEERAKGNILERFSAQQFPDLHSELNLSSLELGDSALYFCASSEGLSYEQYFGPGTRLTVT.

The chain combines TRBV19 with TRBJ1-4, with D possibly TRBD1 on 5 matching bases. CDR1 and CDR2 from the germline V gene are LNHDA and SQIVND (reference sequence). The germline V and J ends were trimmed by 3 bases and 5 bases, with 10 bases remaining between them. The CDR3 extends over 14 amino acids. The CDR3: CASSIGGANEKLFF. The CDR3 nucleotides are TGTGCCAGTAGTATCGGCGGGGCCAATGAAAAACTGTTTTTT. Full variable domain (remainder filled in from reference TRBV19 and TRBJ1-4): DGGITQSPKYLFRKEGQNVTLSCEQNLNHDAMYWYRQDPGQGLRLIYYSQIVNDFQKGDIAEGYSVSREKKESFPLTVTSAQKNPTAFYLCASSIGGANEKLFFGSGTQLSVL.

V is TRBV28 and J is TRBJ2-5, with a weak D call TRBD1 (5 bases). Trimming shortened V by 3 bases and J by 7 bases, and 24 bases separated the two germline ends. The germline V gene has CDR1 MDHEN and CDR2 SYDVKM. CDR3 length: 17 amino acids. DNA of the CDR3: TGTGCCAGCAGTTTGCCAATGCCGGATCCAGGGTCGGGGACCCAGTACTTC. As protein: CASSLPMPDPGSGTQYF.

CDR3 sequence reads: CSVEDRVSPGEQYF. For the CDR3, the DNA is TGCAGCGTTGAAGATCGGGTATCCCCGGGCGAGCAGTACTTC. The rearrangement links TRBV29-1 to TRBJ2-7; D uncertain. The V end was cut by 0 bases, the J end by 6 bases, with 15 bases between. The germline gives CDR1 SQVTM, CDR2 ANQGSEA. This CDR3 is 14 amino acids long.

The chain recombines TRBV1 with TRBJ2-5; the table's TRBD2 call for D was not verified on the DNA. TRBV1 is listed as a pseudogene. The CDR3 is 16 amino acids. The CDR3 loop reads CTSSHSLAWFLETQYF. The CDR3 nucleotides read TGCACCAGCAGCCATTCGCTAGCGTGGTTTTTAGAGACCCAGTACTTC.

The chain recombines TRBV18 with TRBJ2-6; D unclear. Per germline, CDR1 KGHSH and CDR2 LQKENI. CDR3 length: 14 residues. Trimming stripped 6 bases from V and 0 bases from J, with 6 bases between. This chain's CDR3 is CASSSSSGANVLTF. The CDR3 nucleotides are TGTGCCAGCTCCTCGAGCTCTGGGGCCAACGTCCTGACTTTC. Based on the CDR3 plus reference TRBV18 and TRBJ2-6, the full variable domain is NAGVMQNPRHLVRRRGQEARLRCSPMKGHSHVYWYRQLPEEGLKFMVYLQKENIIDESGMPKERFSAEFPKEGPSILRIQQVVRGDSAAYFCASSSSSGANVLTFGAGSRLTVL.